This TCR beta chain stems from a study of T cells in Graves' hyperthyroidism and ophthalmopathy. The germline CDR1 and CDR2 sequences are DFQATT and SNEGSKA (reference sequence). Trimming took off 6 bases at V and 3 bases at J, with 20 bases between the two ends. The CDR3 loop spans 15 amino acids. The CDR3 regions of TCR beta were amplified from RNA transcripts. RT-PCR in the first round (using the HTBI primer set) targeted the TCR CDR3. TCRdb called the multiplex PCR reads again in MiXCR, with one record for every CDR3 protein. The sample shows 530,000 or so distinct CDR3 sequences, around 42% of them seen only once.

Sequencing was done on a sample of peripheral blood or thyroid tissue (not recorded which). The TCR comes from a woman between 18 and 29 years old with Graves' hyperthyroidism. The chain links TRBV20-1 to TRBJ1-1; a weak D match, TRBD1 (6 bases). Written as DNA, the CDR3 is TGCAGTGCCAGCAGCCTCGGGACATCCGACACTGAAGCTTTCTTT. Protein: CSASSLGTSDTEAFF.